This T cell receptor (beta chain) is drawn from a study of T-cell memory formation after mild COVID-19. CDR3 length: 16 residues. CDR1 SGHDN and CDR2 FVKESK come from the germline V gene. J gave up 3 bases and V 4 bases, and 11 bases lay outside the gene matches. TCRdb independently ran MiXCR on the 5' RACE reads; one entry per CDR3 protein. The table shows hundreds of thousands of distinct CDR3 sequences, with approximately 15% occurring only once. Specimen: PBMCs or a T cell subset sorted from them (not recorded which). The source is a man aged 18-30 years who had mild COVID-19 (a few samples of this study predate the infection). Cell type and time point are not known. The V and J genes are TRBV14 and TRBJ2-7; 8 positions match TRBD2. Here the CDR3 reads CASSLREASGYYEQYF. CDR3 nucleotides: TGTGCCAGCAGCCTAAGAGAGGCTAGCGGGTACTACGAGCAGTACTTC.